This T cell receptor beta chain was sequenced during a study of shared clonotypes between healthy human individuals. Study context: CD4 naive and CD4 memory each took three plates per donor, while CD8 naive took two and CD8 memory one.

CD45RO-negative, CCR7-selected cells formed the naive CD8 fraction, which excluded terminally differentiated effector memory CD45RA+ cells. Overall study results and limits: Larger richness was generally estimated for naive than memory subsets.

The method was immunoSEQ multiplex PCR; TCRdb's version includes in-frame clones alone and lacks a portion of them. Among about 750,000 clones listed, around 92% were seen once. Germline V lookup: CDR1 SGHAT, CDR2 FQNNGV. J gave up 3 bases and V 3 bases, and 5 bases lay outside the gene matches. The CDR3 loop spans 15 amino acids. Details on this clone: Its cognate antigen is unknown. Other DNA variants within this sample encode the same CDR3.

This clonotype originated in a young man in good health. Sequencing was performed on naive CD8+ T cells sorted from blood. The V call is TRBV11-2, the J call TRBJ2-7; 10 nucleotides agree with TRBD2. CDR3 loop: CASSFGLADSYEQYF. As DNA, the CDR3 is TGTGCCAGCAGCTTTGGACTAGCGGACAGCTACGAGCAGTACTTC.